This T cell receptor beta chain comes out of a study of siplizumab effects on memory and regulatory T cells. About 91,000 TCR templates were measured in each sample. Profiling relied on immunoSEQ multiplex PCR, and the TCRdb table lists in-frame clones only, not all of them. Found here are some 120,000 clones, approximately 94% of them singletons; the top ten hold around 1.7%. Study-level points and caveats: There appeared to be greater diversity in naive T cells than in memory cells, and naive T cells seemed major contributors to the alloresponse. Siplizumab conditions gave an average of about 70% Treg-derived mappable alloreactive CD4+ clones, versus about 30% for controls. Poor capture below about 10^-5 frequency left most alloreactive clones unmapped to unstimulated subsets.

About this clone: Its matching antigen is unknown.

The CDR3 consists of 15 residues. Trimming took 6 bases from V and 0 from J, leaving 17 bases between them. CDR1 is SQVTM, CDR2 ANQGSEA, per germline. This chain links TRBV29-1 with TRBJ1-2; weak D call: TRBD1 (6 bases). The TCR was taken from a human donor in good health. The sample consisted of non-Treg CD4+ T cells sorted from blood. The CDR3 coding sequence is TGCAGCGTGGGGCTCCCAACAGGGACTAACTATGGCTACACCTTC. Amino acid sequence: CSVGLPTGTNYGYTF.